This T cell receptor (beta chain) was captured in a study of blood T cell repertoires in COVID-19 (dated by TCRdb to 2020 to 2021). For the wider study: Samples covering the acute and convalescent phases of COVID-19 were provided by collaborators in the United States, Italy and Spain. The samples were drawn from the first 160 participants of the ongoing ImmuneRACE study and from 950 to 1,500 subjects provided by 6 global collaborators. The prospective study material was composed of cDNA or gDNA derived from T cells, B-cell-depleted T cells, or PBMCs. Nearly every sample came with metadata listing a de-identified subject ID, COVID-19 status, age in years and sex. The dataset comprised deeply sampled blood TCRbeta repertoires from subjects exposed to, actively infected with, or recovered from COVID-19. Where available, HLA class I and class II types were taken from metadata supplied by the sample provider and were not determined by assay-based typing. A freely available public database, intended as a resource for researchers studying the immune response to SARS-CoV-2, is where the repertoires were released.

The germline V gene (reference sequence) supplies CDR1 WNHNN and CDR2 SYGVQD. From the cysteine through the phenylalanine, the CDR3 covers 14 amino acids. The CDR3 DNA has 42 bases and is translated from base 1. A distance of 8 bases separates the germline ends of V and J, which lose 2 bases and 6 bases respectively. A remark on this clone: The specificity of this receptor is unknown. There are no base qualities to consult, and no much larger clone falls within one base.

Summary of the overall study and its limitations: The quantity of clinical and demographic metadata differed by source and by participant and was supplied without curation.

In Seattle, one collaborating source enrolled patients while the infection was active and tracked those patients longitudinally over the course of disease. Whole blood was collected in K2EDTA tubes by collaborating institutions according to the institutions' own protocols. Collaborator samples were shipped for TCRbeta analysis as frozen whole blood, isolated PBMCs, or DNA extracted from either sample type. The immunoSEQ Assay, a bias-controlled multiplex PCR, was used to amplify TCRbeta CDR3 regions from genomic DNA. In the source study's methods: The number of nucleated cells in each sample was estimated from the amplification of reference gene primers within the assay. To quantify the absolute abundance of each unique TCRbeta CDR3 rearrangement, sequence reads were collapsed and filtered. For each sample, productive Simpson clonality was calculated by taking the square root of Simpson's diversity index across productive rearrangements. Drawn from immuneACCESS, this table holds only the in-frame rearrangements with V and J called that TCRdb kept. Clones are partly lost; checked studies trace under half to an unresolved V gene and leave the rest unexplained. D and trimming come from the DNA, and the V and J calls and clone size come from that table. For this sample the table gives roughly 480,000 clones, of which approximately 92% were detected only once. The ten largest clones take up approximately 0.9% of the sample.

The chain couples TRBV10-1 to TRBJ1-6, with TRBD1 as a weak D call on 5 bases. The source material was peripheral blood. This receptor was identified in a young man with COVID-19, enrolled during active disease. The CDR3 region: CASSEDSSNSPLHF. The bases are TGCGCCAGCAGTGAGGACAGCTCTAATTCACCCCTCCACTTT.